A selection of T cell receptor beta chains follows, all from one sample in a study of cytomegalovirus exposure and HLA in healthy donors. Here immunoSEQ multiplex PCR was the method, and the copy in TCRdb shows in-frame clones only, minus some. The sample holds fewer than 150,000 clones, roughly 76% seen once. The sample comprised PBMCs. Source of these receptors: a man younger than 30 in good health and CMV-seronegative. CDR3s include the opening cysteine and the closing phenylalanine or tryptophan. Fields, in order: V gene, CDR3 protein.

TRBV11-2 | CASSLVDRANGYTF
TRBV27 | CASSVQGWGTDTQYF
TRBV7-3 | CASSPSGGRSYEQYF
TRBV30 | CASFSRDRGRKGYGYTF
TRBV28 | CASSFAGAQHF
TRBV5-4 | CASSLQGAHGYTF
TRBV25-1 | CASSGTGLAGETQYF
TRBV10-2 | CASSGRTSANEKLFF
TRBV28 | CASRLQFYGYTF
TRBV6-5 | CASSSWTGDTEAFF
TRBV2 | CASSDGGTGEQYF
TRBV28 | CASSPFGARGEQYF
TRBV11-2 | CASSLGFSGGADTQYF
TRBV18 | CASSRSGQQETQYF
TRBV28 | CASSRQGLGGTQYF
TRBV7-2 | CASSSGTSGKETQYF
TRBV19 | CASSHPSQPQHF
TRBV5-8 | CASSPGVLGVHGELFF
TRBV9 | CASSLSGSSYNEQFF
TRBV6-5 | CASSYQGQHQGYTF
TRBV9 | CASSVVGQAKGTEAFF
TRBV28 | CASSLTTGNQPQHF
TRBV5-1 | CASSESGAQETQYF
TRBV6-1 | CASSVTQGTYEQYF
TRBV6-5 | CASGEGDGSNQPQHF
TRBV2 | CASIPLTTGSLGYTF
TRBV6-1 | CASSEAGQWEAFF
TRBV28 | CASSTRMGLANSYEQYF
TRBV7-9 | CASSFRDTYEQYF
TRBV2 | CASSVTTNTEAFF
TRBV11-2 | CASSLVVGGNEQFF
TRBV11-2 | CASSSLSGREGYEQYF
TRBV4-2 | CASSPSRGLPPNTQYF
TRBV28 | CASSLFQGRETQYF
TRBV19 | CASSIGSAKNIQYF
TRBV2 | CASLRVENQPQHF